This T cell receptor (beta chain) was captured by sequencing in a study of human T cells and chemical hapten exposure. On the study more broadly: Per-sample variation in TCR yield stemmed mainly from small pooled library volume differences.

Germline V CDR1 and CDR2: SGHTA, FQGNSA. V was trimmed by 2 bases and J by 5 bases, leaving 13 bases between them. The CDR3 extends over 15 amino acids. This clonotype was seen at least ten times. Its antigen is unidentified. Study-wide points: TCRs above 1 in 1000 frequency did not change with DPC sensitization.

Someone pulled total RNA out of unfractionated whole blood. In the original analysis: Counts of TCRs in each sample centred on a median of around 99,000 and extended from around 25,000 to 690,000. TCRdb fed the 5' RACE reads into MiXCR, producing one record per CDR3 protein. V and J calls and clone size were set by TCRdb, not the authors. The sample includes approximately 140,000 distinct CDR3 sequences, roughly 4.1% of them seen just once. The sequence was collected from a female donor in good health. The chain employs TRBV7-2 and TRBJ2-1; unclear D gene. In DNA form, the CDR3 reads TGTGCCAGCAGCTTAATGTATCGCAGAAACAATGAGCAGTTCTTC. Protein: CASSLMYRRNNEQFF.